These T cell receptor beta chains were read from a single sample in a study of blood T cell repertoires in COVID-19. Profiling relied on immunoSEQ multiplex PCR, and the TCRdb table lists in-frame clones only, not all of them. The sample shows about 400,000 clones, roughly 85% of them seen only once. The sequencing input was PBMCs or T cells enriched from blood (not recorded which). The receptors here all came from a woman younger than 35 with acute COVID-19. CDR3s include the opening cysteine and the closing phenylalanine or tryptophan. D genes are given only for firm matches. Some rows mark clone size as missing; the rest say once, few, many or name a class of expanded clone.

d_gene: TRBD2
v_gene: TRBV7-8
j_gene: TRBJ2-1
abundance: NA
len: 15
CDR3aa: CASSGGRALYNEQFF
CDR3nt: TGTGCCAGCAGCGGCGGGAGGGCCCTTTACAATGAGCAGTTCTTC

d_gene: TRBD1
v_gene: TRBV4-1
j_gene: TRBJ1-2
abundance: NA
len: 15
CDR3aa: CASSRDSQGDYGYTF
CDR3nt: TGCGCCAGCAGCCGAGACTCACAGGGGGACTATGGCTACACCTTC

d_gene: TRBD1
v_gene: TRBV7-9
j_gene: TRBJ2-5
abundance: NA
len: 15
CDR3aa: CASSHRDRGQETQYF
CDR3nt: TGTGCCAGCAGCCACCGGGACAGGGGCCAAGAGACCCAGTACTTC

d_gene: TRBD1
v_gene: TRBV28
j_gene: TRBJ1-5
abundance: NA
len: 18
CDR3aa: CASSAPGQGFVGNQPQHF
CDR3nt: TGTGCCAGCAGTGCCCCCGGACAGGGGTTCGTGGGCAATCAGCCCCAGCATTTT

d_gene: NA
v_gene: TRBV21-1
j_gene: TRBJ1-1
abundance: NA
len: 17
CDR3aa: CASRRRERVEPNTEAFF
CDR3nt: TGTGCCAGCAGAAGAAGAGAGAGGGTTGAACCGAACACTGAAGCTTTCTTT

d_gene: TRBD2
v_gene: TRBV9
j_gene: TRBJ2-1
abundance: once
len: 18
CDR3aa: CASRPSGVGDYSYNEQFF
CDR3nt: TGTGCCAGCAGGCCTAGCGGAGTCGGGGATTACTCCTACAATGAGCAGTTCTTC

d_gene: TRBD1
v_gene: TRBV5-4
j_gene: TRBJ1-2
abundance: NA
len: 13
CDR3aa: CASSVDRNYGYTF
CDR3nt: TGTGCCAGCAGCGTGGACAGGAACTATGGCTACACCTTC

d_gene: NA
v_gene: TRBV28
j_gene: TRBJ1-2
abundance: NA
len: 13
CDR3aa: CASSPLVNYGYTF
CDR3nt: TGTGCCAGCAGTCCACTTGTTAACTATGGCTACACCTTC

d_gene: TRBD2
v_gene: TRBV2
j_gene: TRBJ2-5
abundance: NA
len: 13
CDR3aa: CASRGGWKETQYF
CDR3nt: TGTGCCAGCCGCGGGGGTTGGAAGGAGACCCAGTACTTC

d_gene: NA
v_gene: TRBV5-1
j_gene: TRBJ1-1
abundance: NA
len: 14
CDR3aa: CASNNGGTNTEAFF
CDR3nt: TGCGCCAGCAACAATGGAGGAACAAACACTGAAGCTTTCTTT

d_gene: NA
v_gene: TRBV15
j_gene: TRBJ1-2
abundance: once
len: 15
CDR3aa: CATSREGQGAGGYTF
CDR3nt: TGTGCCACCAGCAGAGAAGGCCAAGGGGCCGGTGGCTACACCTTC

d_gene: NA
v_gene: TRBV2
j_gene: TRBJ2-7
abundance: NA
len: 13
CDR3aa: CASSGAAAYEQYF
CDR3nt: TGTGCCAGCAGTGGGGCAGCAGCCTACGAGCAGTACTTC

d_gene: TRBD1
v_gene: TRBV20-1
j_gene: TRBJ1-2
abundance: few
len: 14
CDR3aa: CSASRQGRDYGYTF
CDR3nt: TGCAGTGCTAGTAGACAGGGTCGGGACTATGGCTACACCTTC

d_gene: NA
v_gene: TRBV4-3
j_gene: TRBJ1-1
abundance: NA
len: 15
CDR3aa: CASSQDISARTEAFF
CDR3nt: TGCGCCAGCAGCCAAGATATTTCGGCGAGGACTGAAGCTTTCTTT

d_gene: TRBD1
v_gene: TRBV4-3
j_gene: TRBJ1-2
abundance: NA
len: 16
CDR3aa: CASSQERDRGIYGYTF
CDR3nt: TGCGCCAGCAGCCAAGAACGGGACAGGGGGATCTATGGCTACACCTTC

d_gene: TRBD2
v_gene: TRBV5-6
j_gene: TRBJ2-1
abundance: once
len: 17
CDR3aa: CASSLELAGGSYNEQFF
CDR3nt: TGTGCCAGCAGCTTGGAACTAGCGGGAGGGTCCTACAATGAGCAGTTCTTC

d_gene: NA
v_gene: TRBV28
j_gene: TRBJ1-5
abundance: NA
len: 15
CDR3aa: CASSESSFGNQPQHF
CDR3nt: TGTGCCAGCAGTGAAAGCTCTTTCGGCAATCAGCCCCAGCATTTT

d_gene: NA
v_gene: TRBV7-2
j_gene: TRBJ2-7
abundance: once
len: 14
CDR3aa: CASSTQGGIYEQYF
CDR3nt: TGTGCCAGCAGCACCCAGGGCGGCATCTACGAGCAGTACTTC

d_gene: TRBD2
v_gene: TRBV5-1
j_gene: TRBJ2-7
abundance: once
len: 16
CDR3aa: CASSQLAGGTSYEQYF
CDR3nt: TGCGCCAGCAGCCAATTAGCGGGGGGAACCTCCTACGAGCAGTACTTC

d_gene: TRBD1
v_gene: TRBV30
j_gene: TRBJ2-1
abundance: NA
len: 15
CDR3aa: CAWSAGTGDRDEQFF
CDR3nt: TGTGCCTGGAGTGCCGGGACAGGGGATAGGGATGAGCAGTTCTTC

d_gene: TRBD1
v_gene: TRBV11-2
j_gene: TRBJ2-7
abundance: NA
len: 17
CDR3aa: CASSVKAPGQGRYEQYF
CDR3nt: TGTGCCAGCAGCGTTAAAGCCCCGGGACAGGGAAGGTACGAGCAGTACTTC

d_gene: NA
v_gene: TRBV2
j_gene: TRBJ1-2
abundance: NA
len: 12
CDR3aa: CASTQGNYGYTF
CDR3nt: TGTGCCAGTACACAGGGAAACTATGGCTACACCTTC

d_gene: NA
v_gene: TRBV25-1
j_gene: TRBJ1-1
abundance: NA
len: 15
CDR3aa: CASSEVGGANTEAFF
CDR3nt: TGTGCCAGCAGTGAAGTTGGGGGCGCGAACACTGAAGCTTTCTTT

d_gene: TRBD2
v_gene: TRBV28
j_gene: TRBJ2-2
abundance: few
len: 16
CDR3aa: CASSLRAGGVTGELFF
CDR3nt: TGTGCCAGCAGTTTAAGAGCGGGAGGGGTAACCGGGGAGCTGTTTTTT

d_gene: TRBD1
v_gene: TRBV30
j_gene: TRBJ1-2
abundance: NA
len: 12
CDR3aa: CAWSGDSYGYTF
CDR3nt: TGTGCCTGGAGTGGGGACAGCTATGGCTACACCTTC

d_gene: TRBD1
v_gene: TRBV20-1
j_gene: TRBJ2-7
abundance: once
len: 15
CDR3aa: CSASRPGQWNYEQYF
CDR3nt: TGCAGTGCTAGTCGACCGGGACAGTGGAACTACGAGCAGTACTTC

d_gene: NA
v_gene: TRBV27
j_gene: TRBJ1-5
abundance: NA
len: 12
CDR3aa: CASSLSRQPQHF
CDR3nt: TGTGCCAGCAGTTTATCGAGACAGCCCCAGCATTTT

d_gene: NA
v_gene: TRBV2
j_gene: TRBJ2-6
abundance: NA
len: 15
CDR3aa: CASSEQGTGANVLTF
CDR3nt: TGTGCCAGCAGTGAACAGGGAACTGGGGCCAACGTCCTGACTTTC

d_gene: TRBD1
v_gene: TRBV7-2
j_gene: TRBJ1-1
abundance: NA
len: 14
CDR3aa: CASSYRDRVTEAFF
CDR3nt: TGTGCCAGCAGCTACCGGGACAGGGTCACTGAAGCTTTCTTT

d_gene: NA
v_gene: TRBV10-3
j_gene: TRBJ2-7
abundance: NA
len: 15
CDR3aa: CAISAAGEASLEQYF
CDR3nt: TGTGCCATCAGTGCGGCGGGCGAGGCGTCTCTCGAGCAGTACTTC

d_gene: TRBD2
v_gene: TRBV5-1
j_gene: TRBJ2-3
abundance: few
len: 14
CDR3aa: CASSTSGTSDTQYF
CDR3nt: TGCGCCAGCAGCACTAGCGGAACTTCAGATACGCAGTATTTT

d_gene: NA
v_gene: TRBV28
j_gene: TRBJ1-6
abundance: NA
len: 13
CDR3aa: CASRPGDNSPLHF
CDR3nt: TGTGCCAGCCGGCCAGGTGATAATTCACCCCTCCACTTT

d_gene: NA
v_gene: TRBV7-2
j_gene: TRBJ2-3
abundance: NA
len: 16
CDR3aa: CASSLAGSGSTDTQYF
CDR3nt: TGTGCCAGCAGCTTAGCGGGTAGCGGATCCACAGATACGCAGTATTTT

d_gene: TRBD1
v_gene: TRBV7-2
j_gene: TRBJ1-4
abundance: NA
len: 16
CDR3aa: CASSLGQGAPNEKLFF
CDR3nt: TGTGCCAGCAGCTTAGGACAGGGGGCCCCTAATGAAAAACTGTTTTTT

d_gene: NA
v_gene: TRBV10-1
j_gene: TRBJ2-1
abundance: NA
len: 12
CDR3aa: CASSAGYNEQFF
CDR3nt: TGCGCCAGCAGTGCAGGCTACAATGAGCAGTTCTTC

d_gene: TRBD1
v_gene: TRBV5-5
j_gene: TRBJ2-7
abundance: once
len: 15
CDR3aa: CASRKGQGRSYEQYF
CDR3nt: TGTGCCAGCAGAAAGGGACAGGGAAGGTCCTACGAGCAGTACTTC

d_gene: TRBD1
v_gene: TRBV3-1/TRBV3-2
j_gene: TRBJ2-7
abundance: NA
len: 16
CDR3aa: CASSLIPGQGVYEQYF
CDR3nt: TGTGCCAGCAGCCTAATACCGGGACAGGGGGTCTACGAGCAGTACTTC

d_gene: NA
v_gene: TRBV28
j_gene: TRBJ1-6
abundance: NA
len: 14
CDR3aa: CASTRTGMASPLHF
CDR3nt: TGTGCCAGCACCCGAACAGGGATGGCCTCACCCCTCCACTTT

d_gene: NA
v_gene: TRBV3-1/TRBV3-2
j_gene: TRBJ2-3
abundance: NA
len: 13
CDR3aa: CASSPDPADTQYF
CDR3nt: TGTGCCAGCAGCCCAGACCCGGCAGATACGCAGTATTTT

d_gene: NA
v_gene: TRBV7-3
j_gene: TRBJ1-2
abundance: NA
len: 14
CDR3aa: CASSLVPGNYGYTF
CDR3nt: TGTGCCAGCAGCTTAGTCCCAGGGAACTATGGCTACACCTTC

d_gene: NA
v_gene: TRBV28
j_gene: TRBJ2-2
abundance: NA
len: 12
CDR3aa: CASREQGGELFF
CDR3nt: TGTGCCAGCAGAGAACAGGGCGGGGAGCTGTTTTTT

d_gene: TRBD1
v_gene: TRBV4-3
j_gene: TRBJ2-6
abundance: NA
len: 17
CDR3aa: CASSTGVDLSGANVLTF
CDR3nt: TGCGCCAGCAGTACAGGGGTAGACCTCTCTGGGGCCAACGTCCTGACTTTC